Below, 13 T cell receptor beta chains from the same sample are listed, as sequenced in a study of shared clonotypes between healthy human individuals. Using immunoSEQ multiplex PCR, the repertoire was profiled, and TCRdb retains in-frame clones only, with some absent. The sample records some 1 million clones, roughly 80% being singletons. The specimen sequenced was memory CD4+ T cells sorted from blood. As for subset: CD45RA-negative fraction. The receptors derive from a man aged 18 to 30 in good health.

The gene calls are TRBV28 and TRBJ2-6, with a possible D match to TRBD2 (7 bases). V lost 2 bases and J lost 4, with 12 bases in between. Germline values: CDR1 MDHEN, CDR2 SYDVKM. This CDR3 is built from 16 residues. As DNA, the CDR3 is TGTGCCAGCAGTTTACGAGGGGGGGCCGGGGCCAACGTCCTGACTTTC. Translated: CASSLRGGAGANVLTF. The variable domain in full, with the rest retrieved from reference TRBV28 and TRBJ2-6, is DVKVTQSSRYLVKRTGEKVFLECVQDMDHENMFWYRQDPGLGLRLIYFSYDVKMKEKGDIPEGYSVSREKKERFSLILESASTNQTSMYLCASSLRGGAGANVLTFGAGSRLTVL.

The genes are TRBV2 and TRBJ2-3; TRBD1 agrees at 8 bases. The CDR3 extends over 13 amino acids. Trimming took 8 bases from V and 2 from J; bases not matched to a gene: 3. Germline CDR1 is SNHLY and CDR2 is FYNNEI. This CDR3 is CASGTGVTDTQYF. CDR3 DNA: TGTGCCAGCGGGACAGGCGTCACAGATACGCAGTATTTT.

The rearrangement links TRBV7-8 to TRBJ2-7; TRBD1 matches at 9 bases. Trimming took 1 base from V and 3 from J; bases not matched to a gene: 4. Germline V gene lookup returns CDR1 SGHVS and CDR2 FQNEAQ. The CDR3 has 15 residues. The CDR3 protein is CASSLGGDRVYEQYF. The CDR3 DNA sequence: TGTGCCAGCAGCTTAGGGGGGGACAGGGTCTACGAGCAGTACTTC.

The genes are TRBV20-1 and TRBJ2-1; D uncertain. This CDR3 contains 10 residues. Germline CDR1 and CDR2: DFQATT and SNEGSKA (reference sequence). Trimming pared 0 bases from V and 14 bases from J, leaving 8 bases between. CDR3 in amino acids: CSARDVSEFF. For the CDR3, the DNA is TGCAGTGCTAGAGATGTGTCGGAGTTCTTC.

The CDR3 DNA is TGCGCCAGCAGCTTGGATCGGACTAGCGGCTACAATGAGCAGTTCTTC. This encodes CASSLDRTSGYNEQFF. This chain joins TRBV5-1 and TRBJ2-1; 10 bases line up with TRBD2. V was clipped by 0 bases and J by 3 bases; unmatched bases: 3. Germline assignment: CDR1 SGHRS and CDR2 YFSETQ. CDR3 size: 16 residues.

The chain uses TRBV5-1 and TRBJ1-2; D unresolved. V lost 4 bases and J lost 5, with 15 bases in between. This CDR3 spans 14 amino acids. CDR1 is SGHRS and CDR2 is YFSETQ in the germline V gene. CDR3 DNA sequence: TGCGCCAGCAGCGTGGGCCCCTTCGAATATGGCTACACCTTC. Translating it yields CASSVGPFEYGYTF.

The CDR3 sequence: CASSGQGWNTEAFF. The CDR3 DNA reads TGTGCCAGTAGTGGACAGGGGTGGAACACTGAAGCTTTCTTT. This chain uses TRBV19 with TRBJ1-1; 9 nucleotides line up with TRBD1. Germline V gives CDR1 LNHDA, CDR2 SQIVND (reference sequence). Germline trimming cut 5 bases from V and 1 base from J; bases unmatched to any gene: 2. This CDR3 is built from 14 residues.

This clone was detected only a few times. This rearrangement joins TRBV5-1 to TRBJ2-2, with TRBD2 matching 14 bases. Germline CDR1 and CDR2: SGHRS and YFSETQ. Trimming at V came to 4 bases and at J to 0 bases, leaving 8 bases not matched to a gene. The CDR3 has 19 residues. The chain's CDR3 is CASSLKETSGGANTGELFF. The CDR3 DNA reads as TGCGCCAGCAGCCTCAAAGAGACTAGCGGGGGGGCGAACACCGGGGAGCTGTTTTTT.

This chain uses TRBV7-8 with TRBJ1-1; D is undetermined. Germline V gene sequence: CDR1 SGHVS, CDR2 FQNEAQ. Trimming removed 0 bases at V and 0 bases at J, with 8 bases between. The CDR3 sequence is 15 residues long. The CDR3 loop reads CASSLAEGLNTEAFF. The DNA of the CDR3 is TGTGCCAGCAGCTTAGCTGAGGGCCTGAACACTGAAGCTTTCTTT.

V is TRBV18 and J is TRBJ2-1, with a tentative D call TRBD1 (5 bases). CDR3 length equals 12 residues. Per germline, CDR1 KGHSH and CDR2 LQKENI. The V gene lost 5 bases and the J gene lost 7 bases, with 9 bases spanning the gap. The CDR3 reads CASSTNRNEQFF. The CDR3 nucleotides are TGTGCCAGCTCAACGAACAGGAATGAGCAGTTCTTC.

The chain carries TRBV4-1 and TRBJ1-2; TRBD1 matches at 7 bases. Germline CDR1 and CDR2: MGHRA and YSYEKL. The trim removed 0 bases at V and 6 bases at J, leaving 7 bases unmatched. This CDR3 is built from 15 residues. The CDR3 loop is CASSQDSQGGDGYTF. CDR3 nucleotide sequence: TGCGCCAGCAGCCAAGATTCTCAGGGGGGTGATGGCTACACCTTC.

The V and J genes are TRBV6-4 and TRBJ2-2; D remains unclear. The germline V and J ends were trimmed by 3 bases and 8 bases, with 10 bases remaining between them. The CDR3 length is 13 residues. CDR1 MRHNA and CDR2 SNTAGT come from the germline V gene. CDR3 amino acids: CASSERQSGELFF. In nucleotides, the CDR3 is TGTGCCAGCAGTGAGCGCCAGAGTGGGGAGCTGTTTTTT.

This clone was seen a few times. The chain employs TRBV7-2 and TRBJ2-7, with D hard to call. CDR3 length: 14 amino acids. Deletions cut 2 bases from V and 4 bases from J, with 12 bases between. Per germline, CDR1 SGHTA and CDR2 FQGNSA. CDR3 nucleotides: TGTGCCAGCAGCTTATACGGCAGACCATACGAGCAGTACTTC. Translated: CASSLYGRPYEQYF.